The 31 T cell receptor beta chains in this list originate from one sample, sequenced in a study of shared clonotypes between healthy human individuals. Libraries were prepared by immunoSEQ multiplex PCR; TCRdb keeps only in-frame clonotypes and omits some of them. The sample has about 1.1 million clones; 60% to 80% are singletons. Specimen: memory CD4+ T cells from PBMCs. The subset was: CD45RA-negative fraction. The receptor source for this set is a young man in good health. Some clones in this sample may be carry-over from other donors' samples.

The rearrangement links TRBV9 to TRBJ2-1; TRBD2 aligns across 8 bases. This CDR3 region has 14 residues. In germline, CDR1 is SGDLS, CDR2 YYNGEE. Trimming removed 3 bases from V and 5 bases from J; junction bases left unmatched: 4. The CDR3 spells CASSAGGGHNEQFF. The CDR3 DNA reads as TGTGCCAGCAGCGCGGGAGGGGGTCACAATGAGCAGTTCTTC.

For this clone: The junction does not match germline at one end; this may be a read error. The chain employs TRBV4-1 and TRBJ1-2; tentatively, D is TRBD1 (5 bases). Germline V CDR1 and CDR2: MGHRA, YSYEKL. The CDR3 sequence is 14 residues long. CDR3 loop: CASSQFRDYYGYTF. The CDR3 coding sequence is TGCGCCAGCAGCCAGTTCAGGGATTACTACGGCTACACCTTC.

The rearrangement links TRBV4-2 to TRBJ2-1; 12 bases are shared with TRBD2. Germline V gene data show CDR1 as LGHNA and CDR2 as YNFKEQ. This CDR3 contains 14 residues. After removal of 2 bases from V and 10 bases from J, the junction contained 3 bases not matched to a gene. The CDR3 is CASSQRLAGVEQFF. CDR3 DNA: TGTGCCAGCAGCCAAAGACTAGCGGGAGTGGAGCAGTTCTTC.

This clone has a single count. The CDR3 sequence is CASSLEWQGQETQYF. The CDR3 bases are TGTGCCAGCAGCTTAGAGTGGCAGGGCCAAGAGACCCAGTACTTC. The gene calls are TRBV7-2 and TRBJ2-5, with D perhaps TRBD1 (5 bases). Trimming took off 1 base at V and 1 base at J, with 10 bases between the two ends. There are 15 residues in the CDR3. Germline V gene data show CDR1 as SGHTA and CDR2 as FQGNSA. Filled out from reference TRBV7-2 and TRBJ2-5, the complete variable domain reads GAGVSQSPSNKVTEKGKDVELRCDPISGHTALYWYRQSLGQGLEFLIYFQGNSAPDKSGLPSDRFSAERTGGSVSTLTIQRTQQEDSAVYLCASSLEWQGQETQYFGPGTRLLVL.

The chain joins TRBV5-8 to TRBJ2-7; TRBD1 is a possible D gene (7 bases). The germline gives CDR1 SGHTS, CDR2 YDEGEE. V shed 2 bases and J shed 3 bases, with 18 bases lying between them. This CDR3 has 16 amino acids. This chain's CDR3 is CASSLFRQGGNYEQYF. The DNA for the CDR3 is TGTGCCAGCAGCTTATTCCGACAGGGAGGTAACTACGAGCAGTACTTC.

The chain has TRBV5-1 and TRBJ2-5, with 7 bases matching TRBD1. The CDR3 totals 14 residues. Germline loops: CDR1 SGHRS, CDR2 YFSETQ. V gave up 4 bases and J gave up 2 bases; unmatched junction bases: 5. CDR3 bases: TGCGCCAGCAGCCGGGGACAGCCTCAAGAGACCCAGTACTTC. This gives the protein CASSRGQPQETQYF.

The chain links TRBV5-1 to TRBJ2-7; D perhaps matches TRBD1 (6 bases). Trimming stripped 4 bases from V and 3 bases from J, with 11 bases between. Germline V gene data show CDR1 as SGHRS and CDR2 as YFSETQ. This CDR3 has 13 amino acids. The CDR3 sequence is CASSAGTHYEQYF. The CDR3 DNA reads TGCGCCAGCAGCGCCGGGACACACTACGAGCAGTACTTC.

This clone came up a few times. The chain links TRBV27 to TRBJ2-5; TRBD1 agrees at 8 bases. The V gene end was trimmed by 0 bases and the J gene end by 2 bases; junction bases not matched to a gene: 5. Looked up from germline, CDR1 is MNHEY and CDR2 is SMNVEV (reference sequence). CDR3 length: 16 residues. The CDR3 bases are TGTGCCAGCAGTTTATCCCCCCAGGGGGCTCAAGAGACCCAGTACTTC. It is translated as CASSLSPQGAQETQYF.

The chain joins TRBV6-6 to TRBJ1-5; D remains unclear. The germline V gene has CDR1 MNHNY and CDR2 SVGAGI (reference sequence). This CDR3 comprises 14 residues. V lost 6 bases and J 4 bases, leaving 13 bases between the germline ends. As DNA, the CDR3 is TGTGCCAGCAGCCACTCGGGCGGGAATCAGCCCCAGCATTTT. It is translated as CASSHSGGNQPQHF.

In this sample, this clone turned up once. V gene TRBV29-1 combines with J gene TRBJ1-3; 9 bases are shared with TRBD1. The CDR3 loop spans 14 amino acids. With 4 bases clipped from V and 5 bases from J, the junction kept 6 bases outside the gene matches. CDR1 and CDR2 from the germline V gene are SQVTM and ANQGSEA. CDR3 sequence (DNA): TGCAGCGTTGTAGAACAGGGGGCGAGAAACACCATATATTTT. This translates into CSVVEQGARNTIYF.

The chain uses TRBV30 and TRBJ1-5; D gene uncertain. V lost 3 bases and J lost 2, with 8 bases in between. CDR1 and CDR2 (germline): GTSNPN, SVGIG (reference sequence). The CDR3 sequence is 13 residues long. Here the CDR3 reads CAWSLVGNQPQHF. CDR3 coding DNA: TGTGCCTGGAGCTTGGTTGGCAATCAGCCCCAGCATTTT.

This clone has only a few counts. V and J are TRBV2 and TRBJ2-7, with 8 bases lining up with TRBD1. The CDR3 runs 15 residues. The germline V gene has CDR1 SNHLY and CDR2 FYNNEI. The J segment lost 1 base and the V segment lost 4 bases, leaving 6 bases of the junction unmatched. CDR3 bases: TGTGCCAGCAGTGGGGACAGGAGAAATTCCTACGAGCAGTACTTC. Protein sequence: CASSGDRRNSYEQYF.

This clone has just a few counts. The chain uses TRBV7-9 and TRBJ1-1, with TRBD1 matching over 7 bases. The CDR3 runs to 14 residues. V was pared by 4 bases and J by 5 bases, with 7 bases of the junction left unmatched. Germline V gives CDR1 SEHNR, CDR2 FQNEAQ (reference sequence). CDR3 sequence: CASSSLLTGTEAFF. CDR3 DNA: TGTGCCAGCAGCTCACTCCTGACAGGGACTGAAGCTTTCTTT.

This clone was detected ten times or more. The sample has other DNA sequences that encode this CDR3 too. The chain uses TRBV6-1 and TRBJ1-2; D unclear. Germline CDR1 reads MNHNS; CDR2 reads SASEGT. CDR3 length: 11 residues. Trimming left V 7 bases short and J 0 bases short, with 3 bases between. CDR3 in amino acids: CASMANYGYTF. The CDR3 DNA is TGTGCCAGCATGGCTAACTATGGCTACACCTTC.

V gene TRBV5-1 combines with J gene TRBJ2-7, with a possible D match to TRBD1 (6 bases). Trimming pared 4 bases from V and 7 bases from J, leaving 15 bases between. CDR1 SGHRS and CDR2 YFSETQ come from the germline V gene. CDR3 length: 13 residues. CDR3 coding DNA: TGCGCCAGCAGCCGGAACAGGGAGTGGGAGCAGTACTTC. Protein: CASSRNREWEQYF.

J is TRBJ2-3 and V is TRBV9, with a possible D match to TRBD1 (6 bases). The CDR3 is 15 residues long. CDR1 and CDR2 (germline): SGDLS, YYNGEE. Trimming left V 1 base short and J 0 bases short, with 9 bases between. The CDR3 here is CASSVRGSSTDTQYF. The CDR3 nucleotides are TGTGCCAGCAGCGTAAGGGGGAGTAGCACAGATACGCAGTATTTT. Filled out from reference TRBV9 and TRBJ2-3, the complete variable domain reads DSGVTQTPKHLITATGQRVTLRCSPRSGDLSVYWYQQSLDQGLQFLIQYYNGEERAKGNILERFSAQQFPDLHSELNLSSLELGDSALYFCASSVRGSSTDTQYFGPGTRLTVL.

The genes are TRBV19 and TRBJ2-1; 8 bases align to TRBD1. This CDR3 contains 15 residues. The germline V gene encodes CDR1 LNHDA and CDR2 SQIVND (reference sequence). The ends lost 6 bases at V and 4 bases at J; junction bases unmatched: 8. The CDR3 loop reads CASSPDRGSYNEQFF. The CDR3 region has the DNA TGTGCCAGTAGCCCTGACAGGGGATCTTACAATGAGCAGTTCTTC.

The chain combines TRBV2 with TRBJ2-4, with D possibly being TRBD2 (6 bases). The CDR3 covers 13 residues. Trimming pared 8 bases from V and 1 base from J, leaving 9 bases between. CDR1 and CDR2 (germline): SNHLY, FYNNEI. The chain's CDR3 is CASCGEAKNIQYF. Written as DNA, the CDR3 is TGTGCCAGCTGCGGGGAGGCCAAAAACATTCAGTACTTC.

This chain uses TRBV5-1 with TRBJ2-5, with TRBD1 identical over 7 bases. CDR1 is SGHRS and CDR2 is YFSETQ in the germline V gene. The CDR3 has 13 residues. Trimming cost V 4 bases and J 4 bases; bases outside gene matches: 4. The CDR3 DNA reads TGCGCCAGCAGCGCCCACAGGGGAGAGACCCAGTACTTC. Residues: CASSAHRGETQYF.

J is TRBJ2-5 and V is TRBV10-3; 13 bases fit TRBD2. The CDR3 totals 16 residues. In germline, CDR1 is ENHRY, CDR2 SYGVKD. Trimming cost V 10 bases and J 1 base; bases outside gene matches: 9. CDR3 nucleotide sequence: TGTGCCACAGGACTAGCGGGAGCCATCACCCAAGAGACCCAGTACTTC. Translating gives CATGLAGAITQETQYF.

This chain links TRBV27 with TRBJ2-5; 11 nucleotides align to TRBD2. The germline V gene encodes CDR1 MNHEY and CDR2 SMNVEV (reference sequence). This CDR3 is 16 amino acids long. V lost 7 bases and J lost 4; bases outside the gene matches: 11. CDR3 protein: CASTPYLAGGRETQYF. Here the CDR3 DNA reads TGTGCCAGCACCCCCTATCTAGCGGGAGGAAGAGAGACCCAGTACTTC.

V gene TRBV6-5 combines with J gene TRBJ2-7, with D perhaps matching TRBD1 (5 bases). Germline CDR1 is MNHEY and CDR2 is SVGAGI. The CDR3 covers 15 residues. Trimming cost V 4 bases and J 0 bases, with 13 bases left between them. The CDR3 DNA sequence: TGTGCCAGCAGTTCCTCAGGGAACCCCTCCTACGAGCAGTACTTC. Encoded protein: CASSSSGNPSYEQYF.

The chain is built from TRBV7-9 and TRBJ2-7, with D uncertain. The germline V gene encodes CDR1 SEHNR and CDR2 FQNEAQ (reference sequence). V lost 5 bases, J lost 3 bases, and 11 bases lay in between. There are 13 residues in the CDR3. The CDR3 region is CASSARQFYEQYF. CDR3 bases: TGTGCCAGCAGCGCTAGACAATTCTACGAGCAGTACTTC.

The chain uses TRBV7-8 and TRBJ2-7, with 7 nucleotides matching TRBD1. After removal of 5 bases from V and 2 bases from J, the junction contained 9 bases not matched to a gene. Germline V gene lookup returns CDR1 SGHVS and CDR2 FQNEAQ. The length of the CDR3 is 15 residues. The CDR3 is CASSPRTGPPYEQYF. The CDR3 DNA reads TGTGCCAGCAGCCCTAGGACAGGACCCCCCTACGAGCAGTACTTC.

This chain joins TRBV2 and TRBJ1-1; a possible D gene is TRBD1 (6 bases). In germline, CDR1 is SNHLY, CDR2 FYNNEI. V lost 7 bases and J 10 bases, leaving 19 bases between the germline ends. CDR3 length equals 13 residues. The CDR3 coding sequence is TGTGCCAGCAACTTGGACAGCTTAGGGGGAGCTTTCTTT. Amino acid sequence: CASNLDSLGGAFF.

The CDR3 bases are TGCTTCCCCGTTGAGGTCTATACCAGTAAGGGACATAGCAATCAGCCCCAGCATTTT. This sequence encodes CFPVEVYTSKGHSNQPQHF. The V gene is TRBV29-1, the J gene TRBJ1-5, with D possibly TRBD1 on 6 matching bases. CDR3 length equals 19 residues. The germline gives CDR1 SQVTM, CDR2 ANQGSEA.

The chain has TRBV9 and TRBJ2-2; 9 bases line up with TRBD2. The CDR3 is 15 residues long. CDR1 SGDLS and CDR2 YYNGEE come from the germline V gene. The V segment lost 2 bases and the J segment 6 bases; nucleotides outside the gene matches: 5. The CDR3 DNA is TGTGCCAGCAGCGTTAGCGGGAGTATAGCCGGGGAGCTGTTTTTT. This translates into CASSVSGSIAGELFF.

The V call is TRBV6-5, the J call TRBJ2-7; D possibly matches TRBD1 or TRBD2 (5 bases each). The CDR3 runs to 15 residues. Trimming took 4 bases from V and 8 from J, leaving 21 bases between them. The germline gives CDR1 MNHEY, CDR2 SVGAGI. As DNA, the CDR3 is TGTGCCAGCAGTTCTCACCTCACTGGGACCGTTCAGCAGTACTTC. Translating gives CASSSHLTGTVQQYF.

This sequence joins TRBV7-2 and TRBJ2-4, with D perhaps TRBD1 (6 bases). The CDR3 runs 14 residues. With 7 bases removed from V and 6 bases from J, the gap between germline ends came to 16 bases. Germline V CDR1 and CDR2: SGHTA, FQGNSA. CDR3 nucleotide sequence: TGTGCCAGCAACGAACCGGGACAAGGAAACATTCAGTACTTC. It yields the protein CASNEPGQGNIQYF.

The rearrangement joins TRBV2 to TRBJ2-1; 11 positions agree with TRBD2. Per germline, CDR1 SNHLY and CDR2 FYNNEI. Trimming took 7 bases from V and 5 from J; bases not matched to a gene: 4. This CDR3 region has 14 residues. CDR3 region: CASILAGANNEQFF. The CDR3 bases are TGTGCCAGCATACTAGCGGGAGCGAACAATGAGCAGTTCTTC.

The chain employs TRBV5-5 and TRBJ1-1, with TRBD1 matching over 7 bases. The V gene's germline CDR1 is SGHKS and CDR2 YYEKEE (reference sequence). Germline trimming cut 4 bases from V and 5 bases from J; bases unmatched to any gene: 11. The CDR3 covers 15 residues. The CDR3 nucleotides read TGTGCCAGCAGCCGACAGGGCCGGAGGAGAACTGAAGCTTTCTTT. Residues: CASSRQGRRRTEAFF. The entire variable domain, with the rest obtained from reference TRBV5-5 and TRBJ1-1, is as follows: DAGVTQSPTHLIKTRGQQVTLRCSPISGHKSVSWYQQVLGQGPQFIFQYYEKEERGRGNFPDRFSARQFPNYSSELNVNALLLGDSALYLCASSRQGRRRTEAFFGQGTRLTVV.